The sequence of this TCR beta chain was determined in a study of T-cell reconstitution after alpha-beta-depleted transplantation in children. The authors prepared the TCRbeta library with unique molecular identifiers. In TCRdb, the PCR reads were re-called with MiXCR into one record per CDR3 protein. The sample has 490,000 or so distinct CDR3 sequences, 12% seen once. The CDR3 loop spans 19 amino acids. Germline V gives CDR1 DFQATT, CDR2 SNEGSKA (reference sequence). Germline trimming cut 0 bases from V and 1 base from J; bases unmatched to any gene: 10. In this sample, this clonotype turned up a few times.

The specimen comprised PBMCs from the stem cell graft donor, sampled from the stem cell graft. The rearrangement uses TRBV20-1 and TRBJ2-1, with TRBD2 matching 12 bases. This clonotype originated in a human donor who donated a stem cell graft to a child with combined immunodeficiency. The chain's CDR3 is CSARDQTSGGPPSYNEQFF. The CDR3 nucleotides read TGCAGTGCTAGAGATCAAACTAGCGGGGGGCCCCCGTCCTACAATGAGCAGTTCTTC.